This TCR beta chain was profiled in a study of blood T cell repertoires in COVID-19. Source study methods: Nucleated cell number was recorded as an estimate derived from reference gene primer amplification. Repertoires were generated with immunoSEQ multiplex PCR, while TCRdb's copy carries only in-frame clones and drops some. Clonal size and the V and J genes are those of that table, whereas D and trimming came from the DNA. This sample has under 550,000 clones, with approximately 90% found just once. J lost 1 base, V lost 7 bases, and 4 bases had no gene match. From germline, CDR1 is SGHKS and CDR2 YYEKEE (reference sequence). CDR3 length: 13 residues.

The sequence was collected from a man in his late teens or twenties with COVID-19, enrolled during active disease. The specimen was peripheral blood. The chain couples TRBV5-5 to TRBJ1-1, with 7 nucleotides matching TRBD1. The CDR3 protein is CASRTGGNTEAFF. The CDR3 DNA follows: TGTGCCAGCCGGACAGGCGGGAACACTGAAGCTTTCTTT.